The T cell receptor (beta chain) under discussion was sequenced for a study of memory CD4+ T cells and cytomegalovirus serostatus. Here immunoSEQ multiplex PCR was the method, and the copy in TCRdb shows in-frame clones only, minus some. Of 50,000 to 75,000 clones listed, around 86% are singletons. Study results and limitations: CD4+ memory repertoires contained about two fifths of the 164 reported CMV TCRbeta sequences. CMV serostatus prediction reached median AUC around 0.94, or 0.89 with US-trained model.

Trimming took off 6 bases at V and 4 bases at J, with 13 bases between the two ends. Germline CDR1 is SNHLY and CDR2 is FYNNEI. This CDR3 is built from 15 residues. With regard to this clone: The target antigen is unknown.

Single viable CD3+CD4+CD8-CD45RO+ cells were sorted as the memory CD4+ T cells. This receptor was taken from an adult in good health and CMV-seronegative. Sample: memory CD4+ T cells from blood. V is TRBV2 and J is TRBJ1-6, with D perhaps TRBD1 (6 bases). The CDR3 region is CASRARDTYNSPLHF. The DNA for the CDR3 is TGTGCCAGCAGGGCAAGGGACACTTATAATTCACCCCTCCACTTT.